Sequencing of this T cell receptor beta chain was carried out in a study of radiation and T cells in renal cell carcinoma. For this clone: Its antigen is unknown.

Profiled with immunoSEQ multiplex PCR; TCRdb holds only in-frame clones, not every one. Of about 86,000 clones in the sample, around four fifths were seen once. General observations from the study: In blood, top tumor clones expanded by 2 weeks, shrinking by 4.

Germline assignment: CDR1 LNHNV and CDR2 YYDKDF (reference sequence). The CDR3 has 13 residues. V was shortened by 4 bases and J by 5 bases, with 11 bases between the two germline ends. Stated time point: blood 4 weeks post-SBRT, at nephrectomy. As to treatment: 15 Gy SBRT to primary tumor, nephrectomy 4 weeks later. Nephrectomy followed 15 Gy stereotactic body radiation by 4 weeks. Radiation-treated patients gave blood at baseline, week 2 and week 4. The patient's renal cell carcinoma had clear cell pathology. The receptor's source is a man between 50 and 59 years old with renal cell carcinoma. Specimen: blood, collected from a patient whose treatment included radiotherapy and nephrectomy. V is TRBV15 and J is TRBJ1-1; D gene uncertain. The CDR3 reads CATSIRRYTEAFF. CDR3 sequence (DNA): TGTGCCACCAGCATCCGGAGGTATACTGAAGCTTTCTTT.